This TCR beta chain is from a study of blood T cell repertoires in COVID-19. Overall study: Researchers got acute and convalescent COVID-19 samples from the United States, Italy and Spain.

Libraries were prepared by immunoSEQ multiplex PCR; TCRdb keeps only in-frame clonotypes and omits some of them. The data show about 280,000 clones, around 90% seen once. Germline-derived CDR1 and CDR2 are SGHTA and FQGNSA. This CDR3 has 13 residues. J lost 7 bases, V lost 2 bases, and 3 bases had no gene match. The chain carries TRBV7-2 and TRBJ1-2; 8 positions agree with TRBD1. This TCR came from a woman aged 25 to 39 who had recovered from COVID-19. Sequenced sample: PBMCs or T cells enriched from blood (not recorded which). The CDR3 DNA sequence: TGTGCCAGCAGCTTACAGGGGGCGAGTGGCTACACCTTC. Translated, it gives CASSLQGASGYTF.